The 25 T cell receptor beta chains presented below share a single source sample, sequenced in a study of Tregs in tolerant kidney transplant recipients. Repertoires were generated with immunoSEQ multiplex PCR, while TCRdb's copy carries only in-frame clones and drops some. Recorded for this sample: about 30,000 clones. Sequencing used CD8+ T cells from blood, obtained before the transplant. The receptors shown here come from a human donor who received a combined kidney and bone marrow transplant.

To note about this clone: The read gets to within 3 residues of the CDR3 end, and the germline J gene fills in the rest. The genes are TRBV20-1 and TRBJ1-2; D call uncertain. V was clipped by 7 bases and J by 4 bases, with 13 bases between them. CDR3 length: 12 amino acids. Germline-derived CDR1 and CDR2 are DFQATT and SNEGSKA (reference sequence). CDR3 DNA, as far as it was read: TGCAGTGGAGCGGGAGCTAGCTATGGC. It encodes CSGAGASYG. The entire CDR3 protein reads CSGAGASYGYTF.

Worth noting for this clone: The CDR3 goes on 3 residues after the read ends, and that part is filled in from the germline J gene. J is TRBJ1-2 and V is TRBV11-2, with D perhaps matching TRBD1 (5 bases). V dropped 8 bases and J dropped 5 bases, with 12 bases sitting between them. The CDR3 totals 12 residues. Germline V gene lookup returns CDR1 SGHAT and CDR2 FQNNGV. Here the CDR3 reads CASARGSYGYTF. The CDR3 DNA, read in part, is TGTGCCAGCGCTAGGGGTTCATATGGC.

On this clone itself: The CDR3 end falls 3 residues outside the read, so it is completed with the germline J gene. The chain combines TRBV30 with TRBJ2-1; 9 positions agree with TRBD2. V lost 5 bases to trimming and J lost 2 bases; unmatched junction nucleotides: 7. Germline CDR1 and CDR2: GTSNPN and SVGIG (reference sequence). The CDR3 spans 15 residues. The CDR3 protein is CAWGASGMTYNEQFF. The sequenced part of the CDR3 DNA is TGTGCCTGGGGTGCTAGCGGGATGACCTACAATGAG.

Partial CDR3 DNA: TGTGCCAGTAGTATAGAGGTTTCCCTAGAGAGCTCCTACAATGAG. Encoded protein: CASSIEVSLESSYNE. The whole CDR3 sequence is CASSIEVSLESSYNEQFF. V is TRBV19 and J is TRBJ2-1; D uncertain. The read is 3 residues too short to cover the CDR3 end, so that end is filled in from the germline J gene. Germline V gene lookup returns CDR1 LNHDA and CDR2 SQIVND (reference sequence). Trimming shortened V by 0 bases and J by 0 bases, and 15 bases separated the two germline ends. This CDR3 has 18 residues.

In regard to this clone: Read sequence stops 3 residues before the CDR3 end, and the germline J gene provides the missing end. The chain links TRBV7-9 to TRBJ2-7; D is unresolved. This CDR3 spans 11 amino acids. CDR1 SEHNR and CDR2 FQNEAQ come from the germline V gene (reference sequence). Trimming removed 1 base at V and 5 bases at J, with 3 bases between. The sequenced CDR3 bases are TGTGCCAGCAGCTTAGGCGACGAG. It encodes CASSLGDE. The CDR3 in its entirety is CASSLGDEQYF. The full variable domain, its missing parts supplied by reference TRBV7-9 and TRBJ2-7, is DTGVSQNPRHKITKRGQNVTFRCDPISEHNRLYWYRQTLGQGPEFLTYFQNEAQLEKSRLLSDRFSAERPKGSFSTLEIQRTEQGDSAMYLCASSLGDEQYFGPGTRLTVT.

On this clone: The read terminates 3 residues ahead of where the CDR3 ends, so the germline J gene completes it. The chain employs TRBV6-4 and TRBJ1-6; 7 bases fit TRBD1. Germline CDR1 reads MRHNA; CDR2 reads SNTAGT. Trimming at V came to 11 bases and at J to 6 bases, leaving 7 bases not matched to a gene. The CDR3 is 13 amino acids. CDR3 DNA (partial): TGTGCCCCATCAGAGGGGGCTAATTCACCC. Its protein product is CAPSEGANSP. The full CDR3 reads CAPSEGANSPLHF.

CDR3 DNA, as far as it was read: TGTGCCAGCAGCTTAATTGGCAGGGCCAATGAG. As protein: CASSLIGRANE. The entire CDR3 is CASSLIGRANEQFF. The rearrangement uses TRBV7-9 and TRBJ2-1; D may be TRBD1 (5 bases). The read halts 3 residues ahead of the CDR3 end, with the missing end drawn from the germline J gene. This CDR3 is 14 amino acids long. Trimming cost V 2 bases and J 6 bases, with 11 bases left between them. Looked up from germline, CDR1 is SEHNR and CDR2 is FQNEAQ (reference sequence).

In regard to this clone: The read is 3 residues too short to cover the CDR3 end, so that end is filled in from the germline J gene. The chain uses TRBV29-1 and TRBJ2-7; TRBD1 might be the D (6 bases). V was cut by 1 base and J by 2 bases, with 12 bases left in between. This CDR3 contains 14 residues. Germline values: CDR1 SQVTM, CDR2 ANQGSEA. CDR3 DNA (partial): TGCAGCGTTGAAGGGTACAGGGACACCTACGAG. It yields the protein CSVEGYRDTYE. The whole CDR3 protein is CSVEGYRDTYEQYF.

Regarding this clone: The CDR3 goes on 3 residues after the read ends, and that part is filled in from the germline J gene. The chain recombines TRBV19 with TRBJ2-1; 9 positions agree with TRBD2. V lost 6 bases to trimming and J lost 4 bases; unmatched junction nucleotides: 10. The CDR3 sequence is 16 residues long. Looked up from germline, CDR1 is LNHDA and CDR2 is SQIVND (reference sequence). The sequenced CDR3 bases are TGTGCCAGTAGCCTCTCACTAGCGGGCCAATACAATGAG. It encodes CASSLSLAGQYNE. The complete CDR3 sequence is CASSLSLAGQYNEQFF.

CDR3 sequence reads: CASSYPGGDYSGNTIYF. The CDR3 bases that were read are TGTGCCAGTAGCTACCCGGGCGGGGACTACTCTGGAAACACC. The chain uses TRBV19 and TRBJ1-3, with D maybe TRBD1 (5 bases). Read sequence stops 3 residues before the CDR3 end, and the germline J gene provides the missing end. Trimming left V 6 bases short and J 0 bases short, with 18 bases between. The CDR3 extends over 17 amino acids. From germline, CDR1 is LNHDA and CDR2 SQIVND (reference sequence).

CDR3 bases read: TGTGCCAGCAGTGAAGCGGGAGGGGGCCTTTCTATCTACGAG. This sequence encodes CASSEAGGGLSIYE. In full, the CDR3 reads CASSEAGGGLSIYEQYF. The chain joins TRBV6-1 to TRBJ2-7; D could derive from TRBD1 or TRBD2 (7 bases each). Read coverage stops 3 residues before the CDR3 terminus; the germline J gene supplies the remainder. The germline CDR1 and CDR2 sequences are MNHNS and SASEGT. V lost 0 bases, J lost 3 bases, and 18 bases lay in between. This CDR3 has 17 amino acids.

As for this clone: Read coverage stops 3 residues before the CDR3 terminus; the germline J gene supplies the remainder. The V and J genes are TRBV10-3 and TRBJ2-7; possibly TRBD1 for D (5 bases). Trimming left V 4 bases short and J 3 bases short, with 16 bases between. CDR3 size: 15 residues. Germline CDR1 reads ENHRY; CDR2 reads SYGVKD. The sequenced part of the CDR3 DNA is TGTGCCATCAGTGGCCCCTCGACAGATTACTACGAG. Translating it yields CAISGPSTDYYE. The whole CDR3 region reads CAISGPSTDYYEQYF.

A word on this clone: Additional DNA sequences in this sample encode the identical CDR3. The CDR3 spells CASSGPSWGRETQYF. Incomplete CDR3 DNA: TGTGCCAGCAGTGGGCCGTCTTGGGGGCGGGAGACC. The V call is TRBV2, the J call TRBJ2-5; D may be TRBD1 (6 bases). The read terminates 3 residues before the CDR3 end, so the remaining end is supplied by the germline J gene. Germline V lookup: CDR1 SNHLY, CDR2 FYNNEI. V was shortened by 4 bases and J by 5 bases, with 17 bases between the two germline ends. The CDR3 runs to 15 residues.

Regarding this clone: Read sequence stops 3 residues before the CDR3 end, and the germline J gene provides the missing end. This chain connects TRBV7-8 to TRBJ2-7, with a tentative D call TRBD1 (7 bases). V lost 4 bases to trimming and J lost 3 bases, with 16 bases between them. Germline CDR1 reads SGHVS; CDR2 reads FQNEAQ. The length of the CDR3 is 15 residues. CDR3 amino acids: CASSSEQGTFYEQYF. The DNA read from the CDR3 is TGTGCCAGCAGCTCCGAACAGGGGACTTTCTACGAG.

For this clone: The CDR3 end falls 3 residues outside the read, so it is completed with the germline J gene. This rearrangement joins TRBV2 to TRBJ2-5; 10 bases fit TRBD2. The CDR3 extends over 16 amino acids. The germline V gene has CDR1 SNHLY and CDR2 FYNNEI. V was pared by 9 bases and J by 2 bases, with 12 bases of the junction left unmatched. CDR3 amino acids: CASVYSPSGGQETQYF. CDR3 bases read: TGTGCCAGTGTGTATAGCCCTAGCGGGGGACAAGAGACC.

About this clone: The read ends 3 residues early relative to the CDR3; the germline J gene fills the gap. The chain combines TRBV29-1 with TRBJ2-4; D may be TRBD2 (7 bases). The CDR3 runs 13 residues. The V and J ends lost 6 bases and 1 base respectively, with 10 bases between them. The germline gives CDR1 SQVTM, CDR2 ANQGSEA. The covered CDR3 bases are TGCAGCGTGGGGGGGGCGGCCAAAAACATT. Translation: CSVGGAAKNI. The CDR3 in full is CSVGGAAKNIQYF.

Of note for this clone: With the read ending 3 residues before the CDR3 end, the germline J gene is used to fill in that end. V and J are TRBV7-9 and TRBJ1-2; D may be TRBD1 (6 bases). Germline values: CDR1 SEHNR, CDR2 FQNEAQ (reference sequence). This CDR3 contains 11 residues. CDR3 protein: CASSLSGVYTF. The covered CDR3 bases are TGTGCCAGCAGCTTATCAGGGGTC.

Comments on this clone: The CDR3 extends 3 residues past the end of the read, so its final part is completed from the germline J gene. The rearrangement links TRBV19 to TRBJ1-5, with D possibly being TRBD1 (6 bases). Trimming removed 4 bases from V and 2 bases from J, with 18 bases in between. Looked up from germline, CDR1 is LNHDA and CDR2 is SQIVND (reference sequence). The CDR3 spans 17 residues. CDR3 protein: CASSTREGGVRNQPQHF. CDR3 DNA (partial): TGTGCCAGTAGTACCCGAGAAGGGGGGGTACGCAATCAGCCC.

As regards this clone: Read coverage stops 3 residues before the CDR3 terminus; the germline J gene supplies the remainder. The genes are TRBV20-1 and TRBJ2-7; TRBD2 matches 8 bases. The CDR3 spans 14 residues. The V gene's germline CDR1 is DFQATT and CDR2 SNEGSKA (reference sequence). V gave up 4 bases and J gave up 4 bases; unmatched junction bases: 9. The CDR3 DNA, read in part, is TGCAGTGCTAAGGACCGGGGGGGGACTTACGAG. Its protein is CSAKDRGGTYE. The full CDR3 reads CSAKDRGGTYEQYF.

As regards this clone: The CDR3 end lies 3 residues beyond the end of the read and is filled in from the germline J gene. The chain carries TRBV10-3 and TRBJ1-6, with 9 positions matching TRBD1. CDR3 length: 14 amino acids. Per germline, CDR1 ENHRY and CDR2 SYGVKD. The V and J ends lost 2 bases and 9 bases, in that order; junction bases with no gene match: 2. CDR3 DNA (partial): TGTGCCATCAGTGAGGGGACAGGGATTTCACCC. It translates to CAISEGTGISP. The CDR3 as a whole reads CAISEGTGISPLHF.

To note about this clone: The read ends 3 residues before the CDR3 terminus; that terminus is restored from the germline J gene. J is TRBJ1-1 and V is TRBV18; D is ambiguous. Looked up from germline, CDR1 is KGHSH and CDR2 is LQKENI. V shed 2 bases and J shed 4 bases, with 14 bases lying between them. The length of the CDR3 is 15 residues. The part of the CDR3 DNA that was read is TGTGCCAGCTCACCAGGTGTTTATGGCAGCACTGAA. This translates into CASSPGVYGSTE. The full CDR3 sequence reads CASSPGVYGSTEAFF.

On this clone: The read terminates 3 residues ahead of where the CDR3 ends, so the germline J gene completes it. The chain recombines TRBV19 with TRBJ2-7; D is undetermined. Looked up from germline, CDR1 is LNHDA and CDR2 is SQIVND (reference sequence). Trimming cost V 7 bases and J 4 bases, with 17 bases left between them. CDR3 size: 14 residues. CDR3 residues: CASTPFKGSYEQYF. CDR3 DNA, as far as it was read: TGTGCCAGTACCCCTTTCAAAGGTTCGTACGAG.

In the case of this clone: The read terminates 3 residues ahead of where the CDR3 ends, so the germline J gene completes it. V gene TRBV19 combines with J gene TRBJ2-3, with D perhaps matching TRBD1 (6 bases). Germline V CDR1 and CDR2: LNHDA, SQIVND (reference sequence). This CDR3 contains 16 residues. Trimming removed 3 bases from V and 5 bases from J, with 18 bases in between. The sequenced CDR3 bases are TGTGCCAGTAGTATCTCGACAGGTACCGTTGGAGATACG. Translated, it gives CASSISTGTVGDT. The entire CDR3 is CASSISTGTVGDTQYF.

Concerning this clone: The CDR3 goes on 3 residues after the read ends, and that part is filled in from the germline J gene. The rearrangement links TRBV2 to TRBJ2-1; 11 bases map to TRBD2. Losses at the gene ends were 6 bases for V and 6 bases for J; bases not matched to a gene: 4. This CDR3 has 14 residues. Germline CDR1 and CDR2: SNHLY and FYNNEI. The CDR3 DNA, read in part, is TGTGCCAGCAGCCTCGGACTAGCGGGCAATGAG. Encoded protein: CASSLGLAGNE. The CDR3 in full is CASSLGLAGNEQFF.

A note on this clone: The read falls 3 residues short of the CDR3 end, and the missing part is taken from the germline J gene. V usage is TRBV19 and J usage is TRBJ2-7; 9 nucleotides agree with TRBD1. This CDR3 region has 14 residues. Germline CDR1 reads LNHDA; CDR2 reads SQIVND (reference sequence). With 7 bases clipped from V and 3 bases from J, the junction kept 7 bases outside the gene matches. The CDR3 here is CASTPGQGFYEQYF. The DNA read from the CDR3 is TGTGCCAGTACCCCTGGACAGGGGTTCTACGAG.